At least ten counts were recorded for the clone carrying this T cell receptor beta chain. Antigen specificity is unknown. The sample is drawn from a study of T-cell memory formation after mild COVID-19. Study results and caveats: Clones contracting over day 15 to 85 were CD4/CD8 balanced, with later expanders leaning CD4+. For contracting clones, CD4+ ones sat mainly in CM and EM, CD8+ in EMRA.

From the 5' RACE reads, TCRdb called clonotypes with MiXCR, one entry per CDR3 protein. The sample lists 5,600 or so distinct CDR3 sequences, over 15% occurring once. Source material: PBMCs or a T cell subset sorted from them (not recorded which). This receptor was obtained from an adult woman who had mild COVID-19 (a few samples of this study predate the infection). Cell type and time point are not known.

The CDR3 DNA reads as TGTGCCAGCAGGATGAGACAGGCCTCCTACGAGCAGTACTTC. It is translated as CASRMRQASYEQYF. This rearrangement joins TRBV5-6 to TRBJ2-7; weak D call: TRBD1 (6 bases). CDR1 SGHDT and CDR2 YYEEEE come from the germline V gene. The CDR3 is 14 amino acids. V lost 5 bases, J lost 0 bases, and 12 bases lay in between.